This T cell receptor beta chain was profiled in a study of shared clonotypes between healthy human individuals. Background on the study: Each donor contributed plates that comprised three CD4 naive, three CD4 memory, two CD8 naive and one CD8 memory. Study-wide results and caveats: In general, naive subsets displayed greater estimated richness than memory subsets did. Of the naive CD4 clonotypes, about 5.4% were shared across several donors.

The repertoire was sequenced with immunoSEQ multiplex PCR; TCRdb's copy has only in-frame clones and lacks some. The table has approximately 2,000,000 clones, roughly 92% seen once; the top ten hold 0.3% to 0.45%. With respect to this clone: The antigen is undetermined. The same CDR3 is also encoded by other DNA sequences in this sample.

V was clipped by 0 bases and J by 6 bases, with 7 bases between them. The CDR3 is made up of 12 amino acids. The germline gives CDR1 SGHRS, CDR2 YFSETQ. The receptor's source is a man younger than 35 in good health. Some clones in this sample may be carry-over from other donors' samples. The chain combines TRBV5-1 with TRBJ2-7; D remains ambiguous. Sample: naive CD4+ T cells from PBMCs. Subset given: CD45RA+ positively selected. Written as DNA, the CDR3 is TGCGCCAGCAGCTTGGTCGGGTCCGAGCAGTACTTC. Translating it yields CASSLVGSEQYF.